The 32 T cell receptor beta chains below were found in one sample sequenced in a study of beta chain features in type 1 diabetes. Study-wide points: Type 1 diabetes patients showed a moderate but significant shortening of TCRB CDR3s in all four CD4+ subsets.

Their antigens are not known. The isolated RNA, all of it, was reverse transcribed, so expressed TCRB transcripts were what got sequenced. Data came from immunoSEQ multiplex PCR; TCRdb stores just in-frame clones and leaves some out. The data contain some 350,000 clones, roughly 12% of them singletons. Specimen: naive CD4+ T cells from blood. These receptors all stem from a woman between 18 and 30 years old with type 1 diabetes.

There are a few counts of this clone. The CDR3 is CASSLSRQGKADTQYF. The CDR3 DNA follows: TGTGCCAGCAGCTTAAGCAGACAGGGGAAAGCAGATACGCAGTATTTT. The chain has TRBV7-9 and TRBJ2-3; 8 bases are shared with TRBD1. Germline CDR1 SEHNR, CDR2 FQNEAQ (reference sequence). This CDR3 comprises 16 residues. V gave up 2 bases and J gave up 4 bases; unmatched junction bases: 8.

This clone has just a few counts. V and J are TRBV9 and TRBJ2-6, with 7 bases identical to TRBD1. There are 17 residues in the CDR3. Germline trimming cut 0 bases from V and 2 bases from J; bases unmatched to any gene: 5. The germline gives CDR1 SGDLS, CDR2 YYNGEE. CDR3 DNA: TGTGCCAGCAGCGTAGAGCCTACAGGGGCTGGGGCCAACGTCCTGACTTTC. It encodes CASSVEPTGAGANVLTF.

This clone was seen a handful of times. This chain links TRBV14 with TRBJ2-7; TRBD1 agrees at 8 bases. CDR1 and CDR2 (germline): SGHDN, FVKESK. The trim removed 5 bases at V and 0 bases at J, leaving 12 bases unmatched. The CDR3 runs 17 residues. CDR3 in DNA: TGTGCCAGCAGCGTAAGGTGGGGGACAGGAAGCTCCTACGAGCAGTACTTC. It translates to CASSVRWGTGSSYEQYF.

This clone was detected only a few times. The J gene is TRBJ1-4, the V gene TRBV7-9; D is unresolved. V gave up 2 bases and J gave up 8 bases, with 6 bases separating them. The CDR3 has 12 residues. CDR1 SEHNR and CDR2 FQNEAQ come from the germline V gene (reference sequence). CDR3 amino acids: CASSLPREKLFF. CDR3 DNA sequence: TGTGCCAGCAGCTTACCGCGGGAAAAACTGTTTTTT.

The rearrangement joins TRBV9 to TRBJ1-1; D perhaps matches TRBD1 (5 bases). V was pared by 3 bases and J by 6 bases, with 18 bases between. The CDR3 is 15 amino acids. Germline CDR1 reads SGDLS; CDR2 reads YYNGEE. The chain's CDR3 is CASSEVQGSLAEAFF. CDR3 sequence (DNA): TGTGCCAGCAGCGAGGTTCAGGGATCTTTGGCTGAAGCTTTCTTT.

The chain carries TRBV29-1 and TRBJ2-1; 10 positions agree with TRBD2. The CDR3 loop spans 16 amino acids. CDR1 and CDR2 from the germline V gene are SQVTM and ANQGSEA. J gave up 6 bases and V 5 bases, and 13 bases lay outside the gene matches. CDR3 nucleotides: TGCAGCGTTCTCCCCTCGTTAGCGGGAGGAGGCAATGAGCAGTTCTTC. This sequence encodes CSVLPSLAGGGNEQFF.

CDR3 region: CASSPQASLTEAFF. The CDR3, as DNA: TGTGCCAGCAGCCCACAAGCGTCCCTCACTGAAGCTTTCTTT. The rearrangement links TRBV7-3 to TRBJ1-1; D call uncertain. The V end was cut by 5 bases, the J end by 4 bases, with 14 bases between. Per germline, CDR1 SGHTA and CDR2 FQGTGA. The CDR3 runs to 14 residues.

Regarding this clone: Other nucleotide sequences from this sample produce the same CDR3. V is TRBV9 and J is TRBJ2-1; TRBD2 agrees at 11 bases. The J segment lost 2 bases and the V segment lost 2 bases, leaving 0 bases of the junction unmatched. This CDR3 is built from 15 residues. Germline values: CDR1 SGDLS, CDR2 YYNGEE. The CDR3 loop is CASSVGLAAYNEQFF. Written as DNA, the CDR3 is TGTGCCAGCAGCGTGGGACTAGCGGCCTACAATGAGCAGTTCTTC.

The rearrangement uses TRBV19 and TRBJ2-7; 15 bases match TRBD2. The germline V gene encodes CDR1 LNHDA and CDR2 SQIVND (reference sequence). The CDR3 is 15 residues long. With 3 bases clipped from V and 4 bases from J, the junction kept 1 base outside the gene matches. CDR3 bases: TGTGCCAGTAGTATTGGACTAGCGGGAGGGTACGAGCAGTACTTC. Its translation is CASSIGLAGGYEQYF.

The rearrangement links TRBV7-2 to TRBJ2-1, with D possibly being TRBD2 (6 bases). Germline CDR1 reads SGHTA; CDR2 reads FQGNSA. CDR3 length: 17 amino acids. V was trimmed by 8 bases and J by 0 bases, leaving 20 bases between them. DNA of the CDR3: TGTGCCAGCGCCTGGAGGAGCGGGCCCAGCTCCTACAATGAGCAGTTCTTC. Its protein product is CASAWRSGPSSYNEQFF.

The sample holds a few counts of this clone. The gene calls are TRBV5-1 and TRBJ2-2; 11 bases fit TRBD2. The CDR3 runs 15 residues. Trimming at V came to 6 bases and at J to 6 bases, leaving 7 bases not matched to a gene. From germline, CDR1 is SGHRS and CDR2 YFSETQ. The CDR3 region is CASTPGTSGSGELFF. The CDR3 nucleotides are TGCGCCAGCACCCCCGGGACTAGCGGTTCCGGGGAGCTGTTTTTT.

V usage is TRBV30 and J usage is TRBJ1-1, with D hard to call. The germline CDR1 and CDR2 sequences are GTSNPN and SVGIG (reference sequence). Trimming removed 0 bases from V and 1 base from J, with 6 bases in between. This CDR3 is built from 13 residues. The CDR3 spells CAWSVLSNTEAFF. CDR3 DNA: TGTGCCTGGAGTGTCCTTTCGAACACTGAAGCTTTCTTT.

The chain is built from TRBV2 and TRBJ2-1; D might be TRBD2 (6 bases). V gave up 4 bases and J gave up 8 bases, with 12 bases separating them. In germline, CDR1 is SNHLY, CDR2 FYNNEI. This CDR3 has 13 amino acids. The CDR3: CASSGGGMYEQFF. For the CDR3, the DNA is TGTGCCAGCAGTGGTGGGGGGATGTATGAGCAGTTCTTC.

This chain joins TRBV29-1 and TRBJ2-3; the D gene is possibly TRBD2 (5 bases). Germline V gene lookup returns CDR1 SQVTM and CDR2 ANQGSEA. The ends were cut back, 4 bases at V and 2 bases at J, with 13 bases in the middle. This CDR3 is built from 14 residues. The CDR3 DNA reads as TGCAGCGTTGTGAGGGTTTCCCCCACAGATACGCAGTATTTT. It specifies CSVVRVSPTDTQYF.

This chain uses TRBV4-2 with TRBJ2-1, with 7 bases that match TRBD1. Germline V gene sequence: CDR1 LGHNA, CDR2 YNFKEQ. With V trimmed by 2 bases and J by 6 bases, 7 bases remained unmatched. This CDR3 contains 15 residues. For the CDR3, the DNA is TGTGCCAGCAGCCAACTCCAAGGACAGGTCAATGAGCAGTTCTTC. It yields the protein CASSQLQGQVNEQFF.

This clone was detected only a few times. V gene TRBV11-3 combines with J gene TRBJ2-3; 9 nucleotides agree with TRBD2. The ends lost 3 bases at V and 0 bases at J; junction bases unmatched: 4. CDR3 length: 16 amino acids. Germline V lookup: CDR1 SGHNT, CDR2 YENEEA. The CDR3 is CASSLVLAGSTDTQYF. CDR3 nucleotides: TGTGCCAGCAGCTTGGTTCTAGCGGGAAGCACAGATACGCAGTATTTT. Combining the CDR3 with reference TRBV11-3 and TRBJ2-3 gives the whole variable domain EAGVVQSPRYKIIEKKQPVAFWCNPISGHNTLYWYLQNLGQGPELLIRYENEEAVDDSQLPKDRFSAERLKGVDSTLKIQPAELGDSAVYLCASSLVLAGSTDTQYFGPGTRLTVL.

This clone has a handful of counts. The V gene is TRBV11-2, the J gene TRBJ2-1, with 7 bases aligning to TRBD1. The length of the CDR3 is 17 residues. CDR1 is SGHAT, CDR2 FQNNGV, per germline. Losses at the gene ends were 4 bases for V and 4 bases for J; bases not matched to a gene: 13. The chain's CDR3 is CASSSLVGTVGYNEQFF. The CDR3 nucleotides are TGTGCCAGCAGCTCCCTTGTTGGGACAGTAGGGTACAATGAGCAGTTCTTC.

J is TRBJ2-7 and V is TRBV5-4; 12 bases are a match to TRBD2. Trimming removed 4 bases from V and 0 bases from J; junction bases left unmatched: 5. This CDR3 spans 16 amino acids. Germline CDR1 is SGHNT and CDR2 is YYREEE (reference sequence). CDR3 coding DNA: TGTGCCAGCAGCACAAGGACTAGCGGGATCTCCTACGAGCAGTACTTC. It is translated as CASSTRTSGISYEQYF.

CDR3 protein: CASSLTLGQVLYGYTF. CDR3 nucleotides: TGTGCCAGCAGCTTAACCCTCGGCCAGGTCCTCTATGGCTACACCTTC. The gene calls are TRBV7-2 and TRBJ1-2; unclear D gene. Germline V gene data show CDR1 as SGHTA and CDR2 as FQGNSA. The CDR3 runs to 16 residues. Trimming cost V 2 bases and J 4 bases, with 17 bases left between them.

This clone has only a few counts. This chain links TRBV5-1 with TRBJ2-3; D might be TRBD1 (7 bases). V was cut by 4 bases and J by 3 bases, with 15 bases left in between. This CDR3 has 15 residues. Germline loops: CDR1 SGHRS, CDR2 YFSETQ. DNA for the CDR3: TGCGCCAGCAGCCTACCCCAGGGGGGAACAGATACGCAGTATTTT. Its protein product is CASSLPQGGTDTQYF.

This clone turned up a few times. The rearrangement joins TRBV29-1 to TRBJ1-1, with 10 nucleotides matching TRBD1. CDR3 length equals 14 residues. V trimming: 6 bases; J trimming: 5 bases; junction bases outside the gene matches: 9. Germline loops: CDR1 SQVTM, CDR2 ANQGSEA. CDR3: CSVQRQGAGTEAFF. DNA for the CDR3: TGCAGCGTCCAAAGACAGGGGGCTGGGACTGAAGCTTTCTTT.

This clone was detected only a few times. V usage is TRBV4-3 and J usage is TRBJ2-1; TRBD2 matches 9 bases. Losses at the gene ends were 4 bases for V and 4 bases for J; bases not matched to a gene: 5. Germline V gene data show CDR1 as LGHNA and CDR2 as YSLEER. This CDR3 is 15 amino acids long. The CDR3 is CASSLRLAAYNEQFF. Here the CDR3 DNA reads TGCGCCAGCAGCCTTCGACTAGCGGCATACAATGAGCAGTTCTTC.

This clone appeared a few times. The chain recombines TRBV10-2 with TRBJ2-1; 10 bases map to TRBD2. The germline V gene encodes CDR1 WSHSY and CDR2 SAAADI. The CDR3 has 15 residues. The trim removed 3 bases at V and 6 bases at J, leaving 5 bases unmatched. CDR3 region: CASSDAASGGNEQFF. The DNA of the CDR3 is TGCGCCAGCAGTGACGCGGCTAGCGGGGGCAATGAGCAGTTCTTC.

The chain links TRBV7-9 to TRBJ2-3; a possible D gene is TRBD2 (6 bases). Trimming shortened V by 5 bases and J by 4 bases, and 16 bases separated the two germline ends. Germline V lookup: CDR1 SEHNR, CDR2 FQNEAQ (reference sequence). There are 15 residues in the CDR3. DNA of the CDR3: TGTGCCAGCAGCACCCACCGGGACTCCCCAGATACGCAGTATTTT. Translation: CASSTHRDSPDTQYF.

The chain carries TRBV7-3 and TRBJ2-6; 8 bases are shared with TRBD1. The CDR3 covers 18 residues. V shed 5 bases, J shed 0 bases, and the junction held 9 bases outside the gene matches. The V gene's germline CDR1 is SGHTA and CDR2 FQGTGA. CDR3 loop: CASSLQGTGSSGANVLTF. CDR3 nucleotides: TGTGCCAGCAGCCTCCAGGGGACAGGTAGCTCTGGGGCCAACGTCCTGACTTTC. Full variable domain (missing parts from reference TRBV7-3 and TRBJ2-6): GAGVSQTPSNKVTEKGKYVELRCDPISGHTALYWYRQSLGQGPEFLIYFQGTGAADDSGLPNDRFFAVRPEGSVSTLKIQRTERGDSAVYLCASSLQGTGSSGANVLTFGAGSRLTVL.

This clone showed up just a few times. This chain joins TRBV11-2 and TRBJ2-1; TRBD2 is a possible D gene (6 bases). The CDR3 length is 15 residues. Between the trimmed V and J ends, which lost 0 bases and 8 bases, there was a span of 14 bases. Germline CDR1 SGHAT, CDR2 FQNNGV. CDR3 coding DNA: TGTGCCAGCAGCTTAGACTTCGTAGCGGTGCATGAGCAGTTCTTC. Translated, it gives CASSLDFVAVHEQFF.

There are a few counts of this clone. The gene calls are TRBV7-2 and TRBJ2-1; D gene unclear. V was clipped by 5 bases and J by 9 bases, with 8 bases between them. Germline V CDR1 and CDR2: SGHTA, FQGNSA. The CDR3 is 11 residues long. CDR3 bases: TGTGCCAGCAGCGCCTTCGGTGAGCAGTTCTTC. Its protein is CASSAFGEQFF.

This clone has only a few counts. The gene calls are TRBV2 and TRBJ2-6; no reliable D call. The V gene's germline CDR1 is SNHLY and CDR2 FYNNEI. V lost 3 bases and J 2 bases, leaving 8 bases between the germline ends. There are 15 residues in the CDR3. The CDR3 DNA sequence: TGTGCCAGCAGTGATGGCTTCCCTGGGGCCAACGTCCTGACTTTC. This gives the protein CASSDGFPGANVLTF.

The rearrangement uses TRBV5-1 and TRBJ2-6; TRBD2 might be the D (5 bases). The germline gives CDR1 SGHRS, CDR2 YFSETQ. V gave up 4 bases and J gave up 1 base, with 12 bases separating them. The length of the CDR3 is 16 residues. The DNA of the CDR3 is TGCGCCAGCAGCCCGGCACCGGGATCTGGGGCCAACGTCCTGACTTTC. Protein sequence: CASSPAPGSGANVLTF.

This clone was observed a handful of times. This rearrangement joins TRBV19 to TRBJ1-5; D possibly corresponds to TRBD1 (6 bases). The length of the CDR3 is 15 residues. The V and J ends lost 6 bases and 9 bases respectively, with 21 bases between them. Germline assignment: CDR1 LNHDA and CDR2 SQIVND (reference sequence). The CDR3 loop reads CASRGGRQVLAPQHF. The CDR3 DNA reads as TGTGCCAGTAGAGGGGGACGGCAGGTCCTTGCGCCCCAGCATTTT.

This clone has just one count. This sequence joins TRBV13 and TRBJ2-4; 8 nucleotides align to TRBD1. V gave up 3 bases and J gave up 6 bases; unmatched junction bases: 4. Germline CDR1 reads PRHDT; CDR2 reads FYEKMQ (reference sequence). The CDR3 is 14 residues long. CDR3 bases: TGTGCCAGCAGCTTGCAGGGGGCGAGAAACATTCAGTACTTC. The encoded protein is CASSLQGARNIQYF.

This clone was detected only a few times. The V and J genes are TRBV9 and TRBJ2-7; 9 nucleotides line up with TRBD1. Looked up from germline, CDR1 is SGDLS and CDR2 is YYNGEE. CDR3 size: 13 residues. The V gene end was trimmed by 0 bases and the J gene end by 10 bases; junction bases not matched to a gene: 5. DNA of the CDR3: TGTGCCAGCAGCGTAGGGGACAGGGCACTTCAGTACGTC. Its translation is CASSVGDRALQYV.